This T cell receptor (beta chain) derives from a study of CXCR3-negative and CXCR3-positive naive CD8 T cells. 5' RACE with UMI labels generated the TRB cDNA libraries. With the 5' RACE reads reprocessed, TCRdb shows one record per CDR3 protein and no DNA. The sample holds 3,000 or so distinct CDR3 sequences. The germline gives CDR1 SGHTA, CDR2 FQGTGA. This CDR3 contains 15 residues. Overall study results and limits: The study found comparably high diversity in both naive subsets and much lower diversity in memory CD8+ cells. TRBV-TRBJ usage matched between naive CXCR3-negative and CXCR3-positive cells but not between memory cells. Higher TRB CDR3 hydrophobicity marked CXCR3-positive naive cells relative to CXCR3-negative naive cells.

Definition of naive CD8+ T cells rested on a CD45RO-CCR7+CD27+CD95- profile. This clonotype is deemed medium-sized by its frequency. Its antigen is currently unknown. Specimen: naive CXCR3+ CD8+ T cells from blood. Subset defined: CD45RO-CCR7+CD27+CD95- naive CD8+ T cells expressing CXCR3 (TNR3+). The receptor was isolated from a human donor in good health. Some clones in this sample may be carry-over from other donors' samples. The chain employs TRBV7-3 and TRBJ2-1; TCRdb proposes TRBD2, but this gene call is untestable without DNA. CDR3 sequence reads: CASSQLVGSIDEQFF. Complete variable domain (other parts from reference TRBV7-3 and TRBJ2-1): GAGVSQTPSNKVTEKGKYVELRCDPISGHTALYWYRQSLGQGPEFLIYFQGTGAADDSGLPNDRFFAVRPEGSVSTLKIQRTERGDSAVYLCASSQLVGSIDEQFFGPGTRLTVL.